The source of this T cell receptor beta chain is a study of blood T cell repertoires in COVID-19. Study as a whole: The study drew acute and convalescent COVID-19 samples from the United States, Italy and Spain. PBMCs, B-cell-depleted T cells, or T cells were the source of the cDNA or gDNA that made up the material.

V dropped 5 bases and J dropped 4; count of bases not matched to a gene: 8. This CDR3 is built from 14 residues. Germline assignment: CDR1 GTSNPN and CDR2 SVGIG (reference sequence). In the study's own analysis: Estimated nucleated cell counts came from reference gene primer amplification. Clones were read by immunoSEQ multiplex PCR, and TCRdb kept only the in-frame ones, dropping some. For V, J and clone size, that table is used; D and trimming come from the DNA. The table lists around 150,000 clones, 84% of them singletons. Sequencing was done on a sample of peripheral blood. This TCR was recovered from a woman of 80 years or more with acute or convalescent COVID-19. This chain links TRBV30 with TRBJ1-3; the match to TRBD1 covers 7 bases. DNA of the CDR3: TGTGCCTGGGGTGACAGGGTAGGCGGAAACACCATATATTTT. Its translation is CAWGDRVGGNTIYF.